The entry that follows covers one T cell receptor (beta chain) sequence. No antigen is known for it. Germline CDR1 SGHRS, CDR2 YFSETQ. CDR3 length: 15 residues. Trimming took 5 bases from V and 3 from J; bases not matched to a gene: 8. The sample comes from a study of cytomegalovirus exposure and HLA in healthy donors. Findings of the study overall: A later analysis showed HLA-associated TCR beta chains outstripping equally common others in clonal expansion.

The PCR used 60 Vbeta and 13 Jbeta primers. TCRdb keeps only in-frame clones here, not all; method: immunoSEQ multiplex PCR. The sample has about 170,000 clones, 65% to 85% seen once; the top ten hold 7.1%. Donors showed nominal health when sampled, although they likely had unrecorded immune exposures. Material for sequencing was PBMCs. The TCR sequence derives from a man aged 40-49 years in good health and CMV-seropositive. The chain couples TRBV5-1 to TRBJ1-5; 7 bases line up with TRBD1. In DNA, the CDR3 is TGCGCCAGCAGAAGGGACAGCTACTCCAATCAGCCCCAGCATTTT. This translates into CASRRDSYSNQPQHF.